A selection of T cell receptor beta chains follows, all from one sample in a study of read filtering for tumor transcriptome and immune sequencing. MiXCR, applied by TCRdb to the reads, yields one record per CDR3 protein. The sample includes tens of thousands of distinct CDR3 sequences, roughly 15% of them seen just once. Sequencing used a population of CD138-negative cells sorted from bone marrow. These receptors were collected from a donor at least 40 years old with multiple myeloma. Each CDR3 is given with its conserved first and last residue. Each record gives: D gene, J gene, clone size, V gene, CDR3 DNA, CDR3 protein. The D gene is left open where the match is weak. Rows give clone size only sometimes, using once, few, many, or a class for an expanded clone.

D: TRBD1; J: TRBJ2-5; size: many; V: TRBV7-9; DNA: TGTGCCAGCAGCCAGACAGGGGGCGAAGAGACCCAGTACTTC; CDR3: CASSQTGGEETQYF
D: -; J: TRBJ2-1; size: -; V: TRBV24-1; DNA: TGTGCCGCCAGTGATTTGGGGGGACACCCGTACAATGAGCAGTTCTTC; CDR3: CAASDLGGHPYNEQFF
D: TRBD1; J: TRBJ1-2; size: many; V: TRBV20-1; DNA: TGCAGTGAATACAGGGGGCTGAACTATGGCTACACCTTC; CDR3: CSEYRGLNYGYTF
D: -; J: TRBJ2-7; size: many; V: TRBV20-1; DNA: TGCAGTGCTTACGGATTGTTAGTCCAGGAGCAGTACTTC; CDR3: CSAYGLLVQEQYF
D: TRBD2; J: TRBJ2-1; size: many; V: TRBV6-2/TRBV6-3; DNA: TGTGCCAGCAGAGGACTAGCGCGGTACAATGAGCAGTTCTTC; CDR3: CASRGLARYNEQFF
D: TRBD2; J: TRBJ2-1; size: many; V: TRBV11-2; DNA: TGTGCCAGCAGCTTAGAACTAGCGGGACTTTACAATGAGCAGTTCTTC; CDR3: CASSLELAGLYNEQFF
D: -; J: TRBJ1-5; size: many; V: TRBV20-1; DNA: TGCAGTGCTAGAGCCCAGGGCTCTCAGCCCCAGCATTTT; CDR3: CSARAQGSQPQHF
D: TRBD2; J: TRBJ2-7; size: many; V: TRBV6-5; DNA: TGTGCCAGCAGCTGGGGGGGAGTGGGAGAGGTAAAGCAGTACTTC; CDR3: CASSWGGVGEVKQYF
D: TRBD2; J: TRBJ2-2; size: many; V: TRBV6-2/TRBV6-3; DNA: TGTGCCAGCAGTTACGCGGGAGGTGTCACCGGGGAGCTGTTTTTT; CDR3: CASSYAGGVTGELFF
D: -; J: TRBJ2-4; size: many; V: TRBV28; DNA: TGTGCCAGCAGGGAGACAAGCCTAGCCAAAAACATTCAGTACTTC; CDR3: CASRETSLAKNIQYF
D: -; J: TRBJ2-6; size: many; V: TRBV7-9; DNA: TGTGCCAGCAGCTCCCCCCTAAGCGGAGTCTCTGGGGCCAACGTCCTGACTTTC; CDR3: CASSSPLSGVSGANVLTF
D: TRBD2; J: TRBJ2-1; size: -; V: TRBV19; DNA: TGTGCCAGTAGTTGGGCTAGCGGGGGCCGCTCCTACAATGAGCAGTTCTTC; CDR3: CASSWASGGRSYNEQFF
D: TRBD2; J: TRBJ2-7; size: many; V: TRBV20-1; DNA: TGCAGTGCCAACGGCCGGGCGGGAGTCGGCGAGCAGTACTTC; CDR3: CSANGRAGVGEQYF
D: -; J: TRBJ2-5; size: once; V: TRBV23-1; DNA: TGCGCCAGCAGTCTGGTCTTTTTGGAGACCCAGTACTTC; CDR3: CASSLVFLETQYF
D: TRBD2; J: TRBJ2-1; size: medium-sized; V: TRBV3-1; DNA: TGTGCCAGCAGCCAAAGGTTAATCTCGACTAGCGGGGGGAATGAGCAGTTCTTC; CDR3: CASSQRLISTSGGNEQFF
D: -; J: TRBJ2-7; size: many; V: TRBV20-1; DNA: TGCAGTGCTAGTACCGGGACCTCCTACGAGCAGTACTTC; CDR3: CSASTGTSYEQYF
D: -; J: TRBJ2-3; size: many; V: TRBV11-2; DNA: TGTGCCAGCAGCGCTACAGATACGCAGTATTTT; CDR3: CASSATDTQYF
D: -; J: TRBJ1-4; size: few; V: TRBV15; DNA: TGTGCCACCAGCCCCCTCAGGTCTGGTGAAAAACTGTTTTTT; CDR3: CATSPLRSGEKLFF
D: -; J: TRBJ1-5; size: many; V: TRBV4-1; DNA: TGCGCCAGCAGCCAAGATATTGGCCAACAGGGAAATCAGCCCCAGCATTTT; CDR3: CASSQDIGQQGNQPQHF
D: -; J: TRBJ2-7; size: many; V: TRBV6-2/TRBV6-3; DNA: TGTGCCAGCAGTTCCCCCGACAGGCCGGCCTACGAGCAGTACTTC; CDR3: CASSSPDRPAYEQYF
D: -; J: TRBJ1-4; size: many; V: TRBV11-2; DNA: TGTGCCAGCAGCTTTGAGGGGGGTCGGGAAAAACTGTTTTTT; CDR3: CASSFEGGREKLFF
D: -; J: TRBJ1-1; size: many; V: TRBV7-2; DNA: TGTGCCAGCAGCTCCTTCCGGGCAGGGTTATCTGAAGCTTTCTTT; CDR3: CASSSFRAGLSEAFF
D: TRBD1; J: TRBJ2-7; size: many; V: TRBV29-1; DNA: TGCAGCGTCCTTAAACTGACAGGGGTAACCTACGAGCAGTACTTC; CDR3: CSVLKLTGVTYEQYF
D: -; J: TRBJ2-7; size: many; V: TRBV7-2; DNA: TGTGCCAGCAGCCCCTCGGGGTCTGCTTTGGCCGAGCAGTACTTC; CDR3: CASSPSGSALAEQYF
D: -; J: TRBJ2-1; size: many; V: TRBV6-2/TRBV6-3; DNA: TGTGCCAGCAGCTCAAATACAGGACGCCCGTCCTACAATGAGCAGTTCTTC; CDR3: CASSSNTGRPSYNEQFF
D: -; J: TRBJ1-1; size: many; V: TRBV29-1; DNA: TGCAGCGTGAAGCAACCTATGAACACTGAAGCTTTCTTT; CDR3: CSVKQPMNTEAFF
D: -; J: TRBJ2-1; size: medium-sized; V: TRBV7-2; DNA: TGTGCCAGCAGCGAGATCGCGGCAGGCTTAGGTGAGCAGTTCTTC; CDR3: CASSEIAAGLGEQFF
D: -; J: TRBJ2-1; size: few; V: TRBV6-5; DNA: TGTGCCAGCAGCCCGGGTCCGCTATCGAATGGCAGGGTCTTC; CDR3: CASSPGPLSNGRVF
D: -; J: TRBJ2-7; size: -; V: TRBV5-4; DNA: TGTGCCAGCAGTCAGAGGGAGAGCTACGAGCGGTACTTC; CDR3: CASSQRESYERYF
D: TRBD2; J: TRBJ2-1; size: -; V: TRBV7-9; DNA: TGTGCCAGCAGCTTAACACTAGCGGGAGAGAATGAGCAGTTCTTC; CDR3: CASSLTLAGENEQFF
D: TRBD1; J: TRBJ2-2; size: once; V: TRBV19; DNA: TGTGCCTGTAGCGGACAGGGTTACACTGGGGAGCTGTTTTTT; CDR3: CACSGQGYTGELFF
D: -; J: TRBJ2-7; size: many; V: TRBV20-1; DNA: TGCAGTGCTAGTAGACTTTCCTACGAGCAGTACTTC; CDR3: CSASRLSYEQYF
D: -; J: TRBJ2-7; size: once; V: TRBV18; DNA: TGTGCCAGCTCACCCGGACCTCCTGCCGGGCAGTACTTC; CDR3: CASSPGPPAGQYF
D: -; J: TRBJ2-1; size: few; V: TRBV28; DNA: TGTGCCAGCCGAACCGGGACTCAGCAGTTCTTC; CDR3: CASRTGTQQFF
D: TRBD2; J: TRBJ2-3; size: many; V: TRBV12-3/TRBV12-4; DNA: TGTGCCAGCAGAGCGACTAGCTCAGATACGCAGTATTTT; CDR3: CASRATSSDTQYF